This T cell receptor beta chain appears in the sequencing data of a study of radiotherapy plus CTLA-4 blockade in lung cancer. Across the whole study: Overall, roughly 18% of patients showed an objective response, while over 25% attained disease control. General observations from the study: Tumor-origin TCR clones grew in blood after radiotherapy plus ipilimumab. Alongside interferon-beta, early blood T cell clone dynamics were reportedly the best predictor of response.

CDR3 size: 15 residues. V dropped 2 bases and J dropped 1; count of bases not matched to a gene: 1. Germline V gives CDR1 LNHNV, CDR2 YYDKDF (reference sequence). Focal radiation plus CTLA-4 blockade with ipilimumab was administered to patients who had chemo-refractory metastatic non-small-cell lung cancer. A remark on this clone: Its antigen is as yet unknown.

Profiling relied on immunoSEQ multiplex PCR, and the TCRdb table lists in-frame clones only, not all of them. The sample yields around 85,000 clones, 75% to 90% seen once. The clonotype was recovered from a human donor with non-small cell lung cancer who had a partial response to radiotherapy plus ipilimumab. V and J are TRBV15 and TRBJ2-3; TRBD2 matches 9 bases. The sequenced sample was peripheral blood, obtained from a patient treated with radiotherapy plus ipilimumab. In DNA form, the CDR3 reads TGTGCCACCAGCAGAAGGACTAGCGGCACAGATACGCAGTATTTT. Translation: CATSRRTSGTDTQYF.